This TCR beta chain was sequenced in a study of blood T cell repertoires in COVID-19. Assay: immunoSEQ multiplex PCR; the TCRdb copy retains only in-frame clones and omits some. Found here are approximately 59,000 clones, about 81% of them singletons; the top ten hold 15% to 18%. CDR1 MGHDK and CDR2 SYGVNS come from the germline V gene. V was pared by 3 bases and J by 8 bases, with 16 bases between. The CDR3 sequence is 15 residues long. V usage is TRBV25-1 and J usage is TRBJ1-4; possibly TRBD1 for D (5 bases). Sequenced: peripheral blood. The sequence came from a man at least 80 years old with acute or convalescent COVID-19. This CDR3 reads CASSDRLGGGEKLFF. The CDR3, as DNA: TGTGCCAGCAGTGACCGGCTCGGGGGAGGAGAAAAACTGTTTTTT.